The T cell receptor (beta chain) under discussion was sequenced for a study of identifying expanded T cells in peripheral blood. Trimming stripped 6 bases from V and 3 bases from J, with 6 bases between. There are 11 residues in the CDR3. Germline CDR1 SNHLY, CDR2 FYNNEI. Assay: immunoSEQ multiplex PCR; the TCRdb copy retains only in-frame clones and omits some. The sample has around 99,000 clones; around 89% are singletons. The clonotype was recovered from a person aged 18 to 70 in good health. Source material: blood. The gene calls are TRBV2 and TRBJ2-7; D is undetermined. CDR3 DNA: TGTGCCAGCAGGGCTCTCTACGAGCAGTACTTC. The encoded protein is CASRALYEQYF. The full variable domain, rest sourced from reference TRBV2 and TRBJ2-7, is EPEVTQTPSHQVTQMGQEVILRCVPISNHLYFYWYRQILGQKVEFLVSFYNNEISEKSEIFDDQFSVERPDGSNFTLKIRSTKLEDSAMYFCASRALYEQYFGPGTRLTVT.